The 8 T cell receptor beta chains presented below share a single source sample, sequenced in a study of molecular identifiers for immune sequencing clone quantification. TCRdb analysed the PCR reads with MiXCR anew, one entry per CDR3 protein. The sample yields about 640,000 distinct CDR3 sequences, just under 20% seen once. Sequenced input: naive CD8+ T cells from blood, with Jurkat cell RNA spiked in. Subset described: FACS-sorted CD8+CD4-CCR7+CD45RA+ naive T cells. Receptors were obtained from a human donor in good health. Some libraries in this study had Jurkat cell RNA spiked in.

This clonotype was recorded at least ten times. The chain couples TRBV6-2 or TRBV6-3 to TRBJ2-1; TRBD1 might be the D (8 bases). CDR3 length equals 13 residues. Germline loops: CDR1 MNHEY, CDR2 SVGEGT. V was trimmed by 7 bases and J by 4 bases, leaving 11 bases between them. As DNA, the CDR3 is TGTGCCAGCACACAGGGGGGGTACAATGAGCAGTTCTTC. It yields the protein CASTQGGYNEQFF.

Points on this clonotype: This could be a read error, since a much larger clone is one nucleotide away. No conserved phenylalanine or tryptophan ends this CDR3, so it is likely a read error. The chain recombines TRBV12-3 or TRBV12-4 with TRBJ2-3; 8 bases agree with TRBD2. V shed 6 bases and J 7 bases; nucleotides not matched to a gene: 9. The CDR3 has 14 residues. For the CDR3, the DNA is TGTGCCAGCAGCCGGGAGGGGCAGGTCTATACGCAGTATCTT. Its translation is CASSREGQVYTQYL.

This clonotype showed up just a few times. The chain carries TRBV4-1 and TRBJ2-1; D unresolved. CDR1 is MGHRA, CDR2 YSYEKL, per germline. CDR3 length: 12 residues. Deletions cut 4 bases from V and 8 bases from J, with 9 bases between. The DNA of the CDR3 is TGCGCCAGCAGCCCCTATCCCCATGAGCAGTTCTTC. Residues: CASSPYPHEQFF.

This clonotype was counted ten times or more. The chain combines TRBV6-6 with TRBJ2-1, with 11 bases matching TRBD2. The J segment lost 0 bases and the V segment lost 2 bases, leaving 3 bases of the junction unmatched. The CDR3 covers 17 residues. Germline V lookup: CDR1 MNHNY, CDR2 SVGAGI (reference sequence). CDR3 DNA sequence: TGTGCCAGCAGTTACGGGACTAGCGGCAGCTCCTACAATGAGCAGTTCTTC. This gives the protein CASSYGTSGSSYNEQFF.

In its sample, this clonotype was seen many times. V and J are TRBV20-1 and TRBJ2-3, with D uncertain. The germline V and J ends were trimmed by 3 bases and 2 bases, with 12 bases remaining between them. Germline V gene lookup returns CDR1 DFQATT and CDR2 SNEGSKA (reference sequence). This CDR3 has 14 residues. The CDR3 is CSARNTSFTDTQYF. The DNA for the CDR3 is TGCAGTGCTAGGAACACCAGTTTCACAGATACGCAGTATTTT.

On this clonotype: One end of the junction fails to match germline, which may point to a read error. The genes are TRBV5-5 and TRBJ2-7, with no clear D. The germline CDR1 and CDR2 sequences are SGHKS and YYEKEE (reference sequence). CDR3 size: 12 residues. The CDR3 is CASSLGFYQQYF. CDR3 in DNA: TGTGCCAGCAGCTTGGGTTTCTACCAGCAGTACTTC.

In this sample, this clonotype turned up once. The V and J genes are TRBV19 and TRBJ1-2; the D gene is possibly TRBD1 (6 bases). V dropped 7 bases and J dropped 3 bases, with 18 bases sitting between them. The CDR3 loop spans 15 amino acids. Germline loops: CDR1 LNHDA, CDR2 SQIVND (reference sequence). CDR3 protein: CASTASGAGYYGYTF. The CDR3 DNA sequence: TGTGCCAGTACCGCTTCGGGGGCTGGATACTATGGCTACACCTTC.

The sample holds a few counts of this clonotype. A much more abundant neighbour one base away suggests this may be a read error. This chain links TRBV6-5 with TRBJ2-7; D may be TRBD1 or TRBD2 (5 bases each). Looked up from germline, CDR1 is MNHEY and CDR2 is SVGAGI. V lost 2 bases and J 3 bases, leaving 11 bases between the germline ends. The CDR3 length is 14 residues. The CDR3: CASSYGGRFYEQYF. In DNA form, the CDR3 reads TGTGCCAGCAGTTACGGGGGACGCTTCTACGAGCAGTACTTC.